The present entry profiles one TCR beta chain with its context. The target antigen is unknown. 13 Jbeta primers and 60 Vbeta primers were used for the PCR. Generated by immunoSEQ multiplex PCR, the TCRdb table keeps only in-frame clones and is missing some. This sample's table reports 56,000 or so clones. The data originate from a study of cytomegalovirus exposure and HLA in healthy donors. Trimming took 1 base from V and 0 from J, leaving 10 bases between them. Germline lookup yields CDR1 SGHTA and CDR2 FQGNSA. The CDR3 runs 15 residues. The study's findings and limits: In vitro testing confirmed three CMV-associated chains as specific for CMV antigens. Being productive about 87% or about 30% of the time was typical of most TCR beta V segments in an earlier analysis. When a later analysis was performed, an Asian-associated ancestry cluster reportedly had fewer N-insertions than the approximately 680-donor mean. TCR beta V- and J-gene trimming, according to a later analysis, was linked to a missense DCLRE1C variant.

The sequenced sample was PBMCs. The source is a man aged 35-49 years in good health and CMV-seropositive. The chain has TRBV7-2 and TRBJ2-7; D not resolved. CDR3 residues: CASSLGPSLSYEQYF. The DNA for the CDR3 is TGTGCCAGCAGCTTAGGGCCAAGTCTCTCCTACGAGCAGTACTTC.